Following are 10 T cell receptor beta chains from one sample sequenced in a study of blood T cell repertoires in COVID-19. The assay was immunoSEQ multiplex PCR, and TCRdb's table has in-frame clones only and misses some. The sample lists about 88,000 clones, approximately 88% occurring once. Specimen: peripheral blood. These receptors originate from a man aged 80 or over with acute or convalescent COVID-19.

This clone was found a few times. The chain combines TRBV7-2 with TRBJ1-4; D ambiguous. The germline V and J ends were trimmed by 5 bases and 8 bases, with 9 bases remaining between them. CDR1 is SGHTA, CDR2 FQGNSA, per germline. This CDR3 is built from 12 residues. For the CDR3, the DNA is TGTGCCAGCAGCCGAGCGAGGGAAAAACTGTTTTTT. Its protein is CASSRAREKLFF.

V usage is TRBV10-3 and J usage is TRBJ1-1; TRBD1 aligns across 8 bases. There are 13 residues in the CDR3. Germline V lookup: CDR1 ENHRY, CDR2 SYGVKD. V trimming: 10 bases; J trimming: 3 bases; junction bases outside the gene matches: 7. CDR3 DNA: TGTGCCACCCGACAGGGGTGGGACACTGAAGCTTTCTTT. It codes for CATRQGWDTEAFF.

The V call is TRBV4-2, the J call TRBJ1-2, with D tentatively TRBD1 (6 bases). The CDR3 length is 15 residues. Trimming cost V 3 bases and J 8 bases, with 19 bases left between them. Per the germline V gene, CDR1 is LGHNA and CDR2 is YNFKEQ. In DNA form, the CDR3 reads TGTGCCAGCAGCCAGGAATTACAGGGTGTAGAAGGCTACACCTTC. As protein: CASSQELQGVEGYTF.

The chain joins TRBV7-6 to TRBJ2-5; 8 bases line up with TRBD2. Trimming at V came to 4 bases and at J to 5 bases, leaving 12 bases not matched to a gene. The CDR3 has 16 residues. The germline V gene has CDR1 SGHVS and CDR2 FNYEAQ. CDR3 bases: TGTGCCAGCAGCTCCTCCGGGGGGGCACGGTGGGAGACCCAGTACTTC. Amino acid sequence: CASSSSGGARWETQYF.

The V gene is TRBV7-3, the J gene TRBJ2-1, with 8 bases aligning to TRBD2. The CDR3 is 13 amino acids. V was pared by 5 bases and J by 9 bases, with 6 bases of the junction left unmatched. Germline V lookup: CDR1 SGHTA, CDR2 FQGTGA. This chain's CDR3 is CASSLRTSSEQFF. Here the CDR3 DNA reads TGTGCCAGCAGCCTCCGGACTAGCTCTGAGCAGTTCTTC.

This sequence joins TRBV24-1 and TRBJ2-1; 8 nucleotides align to TRBD1. Trimming cost V 7 bases and J 3 bases; bases outside gene matches: 4. Germline values: CDR1 KGHDR, CDR2 SFDVKD. The CDR3 consists of 14 residues. The CDR3 spells CATSGTGNYNEQFF. CDR3 coding DNA: TGTGCCACCAGCGGGACAGGAAACTACAATGAGCAGTTCTTC.

This clone has more than one count but fewer than ten. The V and J genes are TRBV6-2 or TRBV6-3 and TRBJ1-6; no firm D call. V was pared by 6 bases and J by 7 bases, with 16 bases between. CDR3 length: 15 residues. Germline values: CDR1 MNHEY, CDR2 SVGEGT. The CDR3 here is CASSPLVGVNSPLHF. CDR3 nucleotides: TGTGCCAGCAGCCCCTTGGTCGGGGTAAATTCACCCCTCCACTTT.

This chain links TRBV10-3 with TRBJ2-1; 7 positions agree with TRBD1. The J segment lost 3 bases and the V segment lost 2 bases, leaving 4 bases of the junction unmatched. CDR3 length: 15 amino acids. Germline CDR1 reads ENHRY; CDR2 reads SYGVKD. The CDR3 region is CAISESGQVYNEQFF. The CDR3 nucleotides read TGTGCCATCAGTGAGAGCGGACAGGTCTACAATGAGCAGTTCTTC.

The chain is built from TRBV19 and TRBJ1-5; 10 bases map to TRBD1. V lost 3 bases to trimming and J lost 4 bases; unmatched junction nucleotides: 12. The CDR3 contains 18 residues. CDR1 and CDR2 (germline): LNHDA, SQIVND (reference sequence). The CDR3 bases are TGTGCCAGTAGTATCTTAATCGGTTGGGGACAGGGGAATCAGCCCCAGCATTTT. Amino acids: CASSILIGWGQGNQPQHF. Full variable domain (rest looked up from reference TRBV19 and TRBJ1-5): DGGITQSPKYLFRKEGQNVTLSCEQNLNHDAMYWYRQDPGQGLRLIYYSQIVNDFQKGDIAEGYSVSREKKESFPLTVTSAQKNPTAFYLCASSILIGWGQGNQPQHFGDGTRLSIL.

The chain links TRBV7-2 to TRBJ2-6; D possibly corresponds to TRBD2 (7 bases). Trimming shortened V by 1 base and J by 2 bases, and 15 bases separated the two germline ends. Germline V gives CDR1 SGHTA, CDR2 FQGNSA. The CDR3 has 18 amino acids. The CDR3 DNA sequence: TGTGCCAGCAGCTTAGACGGCAGGGGAGGGACTGGGGCCAACGTCCTGACTTTC. This translates into CASSLDGRGGTGANVLTF.